This T cell receptor (beta chain) was identified during a study of T cell repertoires in cytomegalovirus infection. Study-level background: It was recently identified HLA-C-restricted and well-studied HLA-B-restricted CMV epitopes that the study used. Based on public TCR beta signatures, there were indications of CMV infection and of a matching HLA type. Study observations and caveats: The cumulative frequency of public TCR beta families identified carriers of CMV plus the relevant HLA. HLA-C-restricted CMV clonotypes gave the most frequent clonotype in two of eight donors.

As concerns this clonotype: What it binds is unknown.

TCRdb reprocessed the reads via MiXCR and lists one record per CDR3 protein. The sample shows about 360,000 distinct CDR3 sequences, about 34% of them seen only once. The CDR3 has 14 residues. The junction had 5 bases not matched to a gene; V was cut back by 5 bases and J by 3 bases. The clonotype originates from a human donor in good health (CMV status not recorded). Some clones in this sample may be carry-over from other donors' samples. This chain uses TRBV12-3 or TRBV12-4 with TRBJ1-2; 8 bases are a match to TRBD1. Specimen: cultured PBMCs, collected from culture after CMV antigen stimulation. The DNA for the CDR3 is TGTGCCAGCAGTCCACAGACAGGGGACTATGGCTACACCTTC. Residues: CASSPQTGDYGYTF.